This T cell receptor (beta chain) was sequenced during a study of cytomegalovirus exposure and HLA in healthy donors. Primers included in the PCR were 60 Vbeta and 13 Jbeta primers. The data were produced by immunoSEQ multiplex PCR, yet TCRdb's version contains in-frame clones alone and is incomplete. The sample includes a few hundred thousand clones, about 80% of them seen just once. The CDR3 sequence is 16 residues long. The germline gives CDR1 MNHEY, CDR2 SMNVEV (reference sequence). The V end lost 4 bases, the J end lost 4 bases, and 20 bases lay between the germline ends. The sequence was collected from a woman aged 60-75 years in good health and CMV-seropositive. The chain uses TRBV27 and TRBJ2-7, with D possibly being TRBD1 (6 bases). Source material: PBMCs. CDR3 sequence (DNA): TGTGCCAGCAGTTCAACCGCCGGGACACGAATTTACGAGCAGTACTTC. It encodes CASSSTAGTRIYEQYF.